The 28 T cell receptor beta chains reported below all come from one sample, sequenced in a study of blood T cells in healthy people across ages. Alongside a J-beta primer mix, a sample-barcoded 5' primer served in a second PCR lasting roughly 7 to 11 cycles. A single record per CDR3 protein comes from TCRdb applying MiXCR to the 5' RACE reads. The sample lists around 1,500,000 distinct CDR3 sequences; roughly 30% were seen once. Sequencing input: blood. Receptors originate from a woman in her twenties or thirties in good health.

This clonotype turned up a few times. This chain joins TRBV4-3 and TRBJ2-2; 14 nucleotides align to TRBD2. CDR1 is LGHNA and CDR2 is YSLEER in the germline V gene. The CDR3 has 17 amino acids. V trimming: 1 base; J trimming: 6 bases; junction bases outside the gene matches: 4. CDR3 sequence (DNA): TGCGCCAGCAGCCAAGGACTAGCGGGAGGGGTTGCCGGGGAGCTGTTTTTT. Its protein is CASSQGLAGGVAGELFF.

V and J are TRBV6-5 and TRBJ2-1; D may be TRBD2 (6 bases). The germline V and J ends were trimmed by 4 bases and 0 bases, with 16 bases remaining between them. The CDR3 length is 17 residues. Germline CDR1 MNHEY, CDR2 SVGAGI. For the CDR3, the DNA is TGTGCCAGCAGTTTTTCCCCGGGACTCAGCTCCTACAATGAGCAGTTCTTC. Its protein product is CASSFSPGLSSYNEQFF.

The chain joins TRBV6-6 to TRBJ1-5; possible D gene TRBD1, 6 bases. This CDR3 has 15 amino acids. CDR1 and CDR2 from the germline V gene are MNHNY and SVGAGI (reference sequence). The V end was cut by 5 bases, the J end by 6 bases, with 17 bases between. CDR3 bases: TGTGCCAGCAGTCCTCAAGGGGGTGCTGGTCAGCCCCAGCATTTT. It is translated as CASSPQGGAGQPQHF.

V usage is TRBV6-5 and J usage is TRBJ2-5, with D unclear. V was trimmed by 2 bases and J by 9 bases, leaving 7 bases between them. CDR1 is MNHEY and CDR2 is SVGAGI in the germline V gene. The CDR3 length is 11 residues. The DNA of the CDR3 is TGTGCCAGCAGTTACGACCGGGCCCAGTACTTC. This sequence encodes CASSYDRAQYF.

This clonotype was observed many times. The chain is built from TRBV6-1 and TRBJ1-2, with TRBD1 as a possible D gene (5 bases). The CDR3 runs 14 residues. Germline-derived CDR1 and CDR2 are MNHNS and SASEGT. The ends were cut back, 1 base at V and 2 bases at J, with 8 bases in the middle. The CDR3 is CASSEVRGNYGYTF. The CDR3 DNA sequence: TGTGCCAGCAGTGAAGTAAGGGGAAACTATGGCTACACCTTC.

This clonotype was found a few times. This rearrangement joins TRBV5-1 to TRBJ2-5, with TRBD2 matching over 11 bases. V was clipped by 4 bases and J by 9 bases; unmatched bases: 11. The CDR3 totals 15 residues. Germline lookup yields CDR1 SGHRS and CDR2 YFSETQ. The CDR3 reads CASSTLMTSGDPQYF. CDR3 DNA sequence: TGCGCCAGCAGCACTCTGATGACTAGCGGGGATCCCCAGTACTTC. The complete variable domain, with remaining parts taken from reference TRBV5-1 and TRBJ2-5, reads KAGVTQTPRYLIKTRGQQVTLSCSPISGHRSVSWYQQTPGQGLQFLFEYFSETQRNKGNFPGRFSGRQFSNSRSEMNVSTLELGDSALYLCASSTLMTSGDPQYFGPGTRLLVL.

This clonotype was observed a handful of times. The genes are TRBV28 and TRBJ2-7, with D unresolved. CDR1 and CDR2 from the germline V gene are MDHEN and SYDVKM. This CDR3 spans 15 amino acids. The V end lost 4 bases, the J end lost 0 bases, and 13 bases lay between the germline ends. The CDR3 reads CASSSTRRSSYEQYF. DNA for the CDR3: TGTGCCAGCAGTTCTACAAGAAGGAGCTCCTACGAGCAGTACTTC.

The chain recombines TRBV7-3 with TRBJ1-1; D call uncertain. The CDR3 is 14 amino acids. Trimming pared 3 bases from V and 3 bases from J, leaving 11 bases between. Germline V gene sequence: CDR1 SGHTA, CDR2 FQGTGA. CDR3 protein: CASSFQAKDTEAFF. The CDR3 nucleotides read TGTGCCAGCAGCTTCCAGGCCAAGGACACTGAAGCTTTCTTT.

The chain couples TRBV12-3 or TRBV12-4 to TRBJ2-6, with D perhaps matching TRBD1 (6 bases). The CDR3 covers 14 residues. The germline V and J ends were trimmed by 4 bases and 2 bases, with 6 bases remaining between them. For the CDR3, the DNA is TGTGCCAGCAGTTGGACAGCTGGGGCCAACGTCCTGACTTTC. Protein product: CASSWTAGANVLTF.

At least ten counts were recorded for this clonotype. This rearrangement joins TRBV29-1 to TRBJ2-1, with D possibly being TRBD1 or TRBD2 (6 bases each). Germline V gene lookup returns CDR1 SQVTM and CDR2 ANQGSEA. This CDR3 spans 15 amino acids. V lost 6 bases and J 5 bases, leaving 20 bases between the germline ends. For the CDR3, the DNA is TGCAGCGTGTCGGGGGTAGGGGGATTAAACAATGAGCAGTTCTTC. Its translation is CSVSGVGGLNNEQFF.

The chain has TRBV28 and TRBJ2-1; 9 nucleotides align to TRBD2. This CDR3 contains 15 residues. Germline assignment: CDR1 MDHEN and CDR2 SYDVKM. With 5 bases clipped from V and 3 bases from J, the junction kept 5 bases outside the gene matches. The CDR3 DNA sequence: TGTGCCAGCAGTCCCGGGACTAGCAACTACAATGAGCAGTTCTTC. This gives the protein CASSPGTSNYNEQFF.

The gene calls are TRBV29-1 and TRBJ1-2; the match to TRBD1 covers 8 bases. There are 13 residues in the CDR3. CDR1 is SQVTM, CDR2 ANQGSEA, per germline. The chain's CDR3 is CSVHRGVSDGYTF. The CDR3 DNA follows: TGCAGTGTTCACAGGGGGGTATCGGATGGCTACACCTTC.

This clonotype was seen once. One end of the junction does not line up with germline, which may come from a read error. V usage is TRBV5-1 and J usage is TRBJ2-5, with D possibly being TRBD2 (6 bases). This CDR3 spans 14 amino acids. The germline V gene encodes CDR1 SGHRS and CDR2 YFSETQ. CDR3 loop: CANSSVDGGETQYF. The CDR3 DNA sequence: TGCGCCAACAGCTCGGTGGACGGAGGGGAGACCCAGTACTTC.

The CDR3 loop reads CASSILGLPPGYTF. DNA for the CDR3: TGTGCCAGCAGCATCCTCGGACTACCTCCTGGCTACACCTTC. The chain joins TRBV12-3 or TRBV12-4 to TRBJ1-2; D gene uncertain. CDR3 length: 14 amino acids. Trimming cost V 6 bases and J 7 bases, with 18 bases left between them.

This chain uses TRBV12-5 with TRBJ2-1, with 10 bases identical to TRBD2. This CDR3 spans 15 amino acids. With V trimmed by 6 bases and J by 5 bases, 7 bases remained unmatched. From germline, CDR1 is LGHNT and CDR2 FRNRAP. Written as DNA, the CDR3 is TGTGCTAGTGGCCGTGGGACTAGCGACAACAATGAGCAGTTCTTC. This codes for CASGRGTSDNNEQFF.

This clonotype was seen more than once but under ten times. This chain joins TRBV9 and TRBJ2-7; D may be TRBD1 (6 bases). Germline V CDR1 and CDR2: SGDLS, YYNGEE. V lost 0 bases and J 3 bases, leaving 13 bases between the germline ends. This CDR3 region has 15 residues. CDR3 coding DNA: TGTGCCAGCAGCGTAGTCCCAGGGGCCGACTACGAGCAGTACTTC. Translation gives CASSVVPGADYEQYF. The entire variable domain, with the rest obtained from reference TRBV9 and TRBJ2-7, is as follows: DSGVTQTPKHLITATGQRVTLRCSPRSGDLSVYWYQQSLDQGLQFLIQYYNGEERAKGNILERFSAQQFPDLHSELNLSSLELGDSALYFCASSVVPGADYEQYFGPGTRLTVT.

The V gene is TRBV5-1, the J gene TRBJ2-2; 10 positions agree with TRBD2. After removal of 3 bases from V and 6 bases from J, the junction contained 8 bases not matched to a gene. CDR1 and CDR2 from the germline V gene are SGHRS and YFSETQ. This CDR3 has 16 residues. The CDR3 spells CASSSTSGIDPGELFF. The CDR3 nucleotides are TGCGCCAGCAGCTCCACTAGCGGGATTGACCCCGGGGAGCTGTTTTTT.

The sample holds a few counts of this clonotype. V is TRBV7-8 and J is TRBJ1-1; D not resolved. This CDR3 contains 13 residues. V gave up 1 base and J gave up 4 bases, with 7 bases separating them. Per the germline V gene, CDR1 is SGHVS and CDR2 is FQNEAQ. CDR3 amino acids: CASSLVAVTEAFF. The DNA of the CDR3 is TGTGCCAGCAGCTTAGTCGCTGTCACTGAAGCTTTCTTT.

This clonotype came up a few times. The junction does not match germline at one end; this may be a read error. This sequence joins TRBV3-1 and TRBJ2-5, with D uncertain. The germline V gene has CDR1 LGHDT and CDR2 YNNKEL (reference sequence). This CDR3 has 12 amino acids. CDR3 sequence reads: CPSSHIQETQYF. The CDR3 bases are TGTCCCAGCAGCCACATCCAAGAGACCCAGTACTTC.

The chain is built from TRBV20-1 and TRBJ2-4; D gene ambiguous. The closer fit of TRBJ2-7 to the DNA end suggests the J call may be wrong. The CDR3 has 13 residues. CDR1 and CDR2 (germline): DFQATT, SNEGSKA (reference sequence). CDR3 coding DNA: TGCAGTGCTAGGAGTGGGTTGCGCTACGAGCAGTACTTC. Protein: CSARSGLRYEQYF.

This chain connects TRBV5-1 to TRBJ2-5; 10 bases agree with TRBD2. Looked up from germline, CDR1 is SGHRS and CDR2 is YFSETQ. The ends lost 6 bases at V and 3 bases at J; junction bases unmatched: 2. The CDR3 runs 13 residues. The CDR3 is CASTLAGEETQYF. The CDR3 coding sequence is TGCGCCAGCACCCTAGCGGGAGAAGAGACCCAGTACTTC.

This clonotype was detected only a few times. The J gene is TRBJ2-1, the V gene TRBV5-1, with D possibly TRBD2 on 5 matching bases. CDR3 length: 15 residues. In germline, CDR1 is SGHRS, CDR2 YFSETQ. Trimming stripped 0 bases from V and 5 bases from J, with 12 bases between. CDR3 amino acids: CASSLGTGKDNEQFF. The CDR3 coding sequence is TGCGCCAGCAGCTTGGGGACCGGGAAGGACAATGAGCAGTTCTTC.

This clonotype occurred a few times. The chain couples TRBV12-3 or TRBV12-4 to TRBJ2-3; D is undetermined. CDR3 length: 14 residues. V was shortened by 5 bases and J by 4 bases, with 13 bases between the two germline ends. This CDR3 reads CASSPRTISDTQYF. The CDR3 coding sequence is TGTGCCAGCAGTCCCCGGACCATCTCAGATACGCAGTATTTT.

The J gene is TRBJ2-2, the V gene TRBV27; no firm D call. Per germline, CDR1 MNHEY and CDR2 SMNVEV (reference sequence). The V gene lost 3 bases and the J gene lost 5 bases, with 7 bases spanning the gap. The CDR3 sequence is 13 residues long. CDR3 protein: CASSFLQTGELFF. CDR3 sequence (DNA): TGTGCCAGCAGTTTCCTGCAAACCGGGGAGCTGTTTTTT.

CDR3 bases: TGCAGCGTTCCCGGGACAGCCTATGGCTACACCTTC. Translated, it gives CSVPGTAYGYTF. The chain uses TRBV29-1 and TRBJ1-2; TRBD1 matches 7 bases. The junction had 4 bases not matched to a gene; V was cut back by 5 bases and J by 4 bases. In germline, CDR1 is SQVTM, CDR2 ANQGSEA. This CDR3 comprises 12 residues.

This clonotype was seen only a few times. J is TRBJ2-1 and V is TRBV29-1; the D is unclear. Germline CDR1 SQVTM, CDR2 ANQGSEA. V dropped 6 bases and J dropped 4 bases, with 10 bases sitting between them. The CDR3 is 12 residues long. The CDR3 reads CSVALGYNEQFF. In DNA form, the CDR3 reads TGCAGCGTGGCCCTGGGGTACAATGAGCAGTTCTTC.

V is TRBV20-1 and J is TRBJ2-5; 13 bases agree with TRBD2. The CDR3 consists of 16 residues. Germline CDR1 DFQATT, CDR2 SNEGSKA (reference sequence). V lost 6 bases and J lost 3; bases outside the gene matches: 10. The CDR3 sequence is CSAVGLAGVIEETQYF. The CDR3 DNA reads TGCAGTGCAGTAGGACTAGCGGGAGTTATCGAAGAGACCCAGTACTTC.

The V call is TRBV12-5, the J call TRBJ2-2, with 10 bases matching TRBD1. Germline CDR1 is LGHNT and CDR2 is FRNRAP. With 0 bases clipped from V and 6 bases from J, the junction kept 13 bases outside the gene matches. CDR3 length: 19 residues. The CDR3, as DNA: TGTGCTAGTGGTTTGGTCGCCGGGACAGGGGCTACAGTTGCCGGGGAGCTGTTTTTT. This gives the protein CASGLVAGTGATVAGELFF.